This TCR beta chain was obtained from a study of a mutant IDH1 vaccine in newly diagnosed glioma. Clones were read by immunoSEQ multiplex PCR, and TCRdb kept only the in-frame ones, dropping some. The table lists roughly 41,000 clones, 60% to 80% of them singletons. Regarding time point: baseline, week 1 (first vaccination visit). Documented treatment: pre-vaccination baseline after standard-of-care therapy. The material sequenced was PBMCs, taken from a glioma patient treated with radiotherapy, temozolomide or both. This sequence was found in a middle-aged man with glioma. Some clones in this sample may be carry-over from other donors' samples.

The CDR3 sequence: CASSQGTLAYYEQYF. The DNA for the CDR3 is TGTGCCAGCAGCCAAGGGACTTTAGCGTACTACGAGCAGTACTTC. V usage is TRBV4-2 and J usage is TRBJ2-7, with a tentative D call TRBD2 (5 bases). Germline V gene sequence: CDR1 LGHNA, CDR2 YNFKEQ. V dropped 1 base and J dropped 3 bases, with 13 bases sitting between them. The CDR3 consists of 15 residues.